This T cell receptor beta chain stems from a study of shared clonotypes between healthy human individuals. The sequenced material, unsorted PBMC DNA, was run on ten immunoSEQ deep assay plates. Original analysis: ImmunoSEQ output held junction-only sequences without quality scores, so filtering differed. Method: immunoSEQ multiplex PCR; TCRdb's copy keeps in-frame clones and lacks some. For V, J and clone size, that table is used; D and trimming come from the DNA. Found here are 450,000 to 500,000 clones, 76% of them singletons; the top ten hold 10% to 15%. J gave up 10 bases and V 4 bases, and 6 bases lay outside the gene matches. Germline CDR1 and CDR2: LGHNA and YSLEER. The CDR3 covers 15 residues. As to this clone: The antigen is not known.

Points from the study as a whole: In this cohort, only blood was sampled, and tissue repertoires likely differ.

J is TRBJ2-1 and V is TRBV4-3, with TRBD2 identical over 14 bases. The sequenced material came from PBMCs. The origin of this receptor is a woman between 40 and 55 years old in good health. Some clones in this sample may be carry-over from other donors' samples. This CDR3 reads CASSLGTSGSREQFF. The CDR3 DNA reads as TGCGCCAGCAGCCTCGGGACTAGCGGGAGCAGGGAGCAGTTCTTC.